One and the same sample provided the 27 T cell receptor beta chains below, sequenced in a study of CD8+CD57+ T cells in acquired aplastic anemia. Genomic DNA acted as the template from which TCR beta VDJ combination and CDR3 sequence profiling were carried out. A single record per CDR3 protein comes from TCRdb applying MiXCR to the reads. The table has roughly 160,000 distinct CDR3 sequences, 55% to 80% seen once. The source material was sorted CD4+, CD8+, or CD8+CD57+ T cells (not recorded which) from PBMCs. The receptors shown here come from a human donor in good health.

This clonotype was observed a handful of times. The rearrangement links TRBV6-1 to TRBJ1-3; D is perhaps TRBD1 (6 bases). Germline lookup yields CDR1 MNHNS and CDR2 SASEGT. With 6 bases removed from V and 6 bases from J, the gap between germline ends came to 15 bases. The CDR3 length is 14 residues. DNA of the CDR3: TGTGCCAGCAGGACCCCGGCAGGGGAAAACACCATATATTTT. The encoded protein is CASRTPAGENTIYF.

This clonotype was found once. This chain links TRBV7-9 with TRBJ2-2; 8 bases fit TRBD2. Germline CDR1 is SEHNR and CDR2 is FQNEAQ (reference sequence). The CDR3 totals 15 residues. V gave up 4 bases and J gave up 4 bases; unmatched junction bases: 5. The CDR3 coding sequence is TGTGCCAGCAGCTCAGCGGGAGAAGGCACCGGGGAGCTGTTTTTT. Translation: CASSSAGEGTGELFF.

The chain combines TRBV5-5 with TRBJ1-5; the match to TRBD1 covers 10 bases. The ends lost 4 bases at V and 5 bases at J; junction bases unmatched: 15. The CDR3 is 18 residues long. The V gene's germline CDR1 is SGHKS and CDR2 YYEKEE (reference sequence). The CDR3 spells CASSRSGDRGDGYQPQHF. As DNA, the CDR3 is TGTGCCAGCAGCCGAAGCGGGGACAGGGGTGATGGTTATCAGCCCCAGCATTTT.

The table lists this clonotype with many counts. The chain employs TRBV20-1 and TRBJ2-3; TRBD2 aligns across 10 bases. CDR1 and CDR2 (germline): DFQATT, SNEGSKA (reference sequence). This CDR3 comprises 13 residues. V trimming: 6 bases; J trimming: 2 bases; junction bases outside the gene matches: 2. CDR3 amino acids: CSATSGATDTQYF. CDR3 in DNA: TGCAGTGCAACTAGCGGGGCCACAGATACGCAGTATTTT.

This chain uses TRBV15 with TRBJ2-3; TRBD2 matches at 14 bases. Germline lookup yields CDR1 LNHNV and CDR2 YYDKDF (reference sequence). The V and J ends lost 5 bases and 1 base, in that order; junction bases with no gene match: 8. The CDR3 has 18 amino acids. The CDR3 coding sequence is TGTGCCACCAGCGGACTAGCGGGGGGAATAGTTGGCACAGATACGCAGTATTTT. This codes for CATSGLAGGIVGTDTQYF.

This clonotype came up many times. The chain joins TRBV4-1 to TRBJ1-1; possibly TRBD1 for D (6 bases). V gave up 3 bases and J gave up 1 base, with 12 bases separating them. Looked up from germline, CDR1 is MGHRA and CDR2 is YSYEKL. The CDR3 is 15 residues long. The CDR3 here is CASSHRDIKNTEAFF. CDR3 coding DNA: TGCGCCAGCAGCCACCGGGACATAAAGAACACTGAAGCTTTCTTT.

In regard to this clonotype: At one end the junction does not follow the germline gene, possibly because of a read error. The J gene is TRBJ2-7, the V gene TRBV20-1; maybe TRBD2 (5 bases). The CDR3 runs 11 residues. Germline V lookup: CDR1 DFQATT, CDR2 SNEGSKA (reference sequence). The CDR3 DNA sequence: TGCGGTGCTAGCTTATCCTACGAGCAGTACTTC. Translation: CGASLSYEQYF.

This clonotype was counted many times. The J gene is TRBJ2-3, the V gene TRBV20-1, with D perhaps matching TRBD2 (6 bases). Looked up from germline, CDR1 is DFQATT and CDR2 is SNEGSKA (reference sequence). The ends were cut back, 5 bases at V and 7 bases at J, with 19 bases in the middle. This CDR3 is 14 amino acids long. The DNA for the CDR3 is TGCAGTGCTTGGCAGGAGGGTCGATCTAATACGCAGTATTTT. Its protein is CSAWQEGRSNTQYF.

The chain employs TRBV27 and TRBJ2-7; D may be TRBD2 (6 bases). The V gene's germline CDR1 is MNHEY and CDR2 SMNVEV (reference sequence). Trimming pared 7 bases from V and 5 bases from J, leaving 15 bases between. The CDR3 has 13 residues. CDR3 sequence: CASTPGVRDEQYF. The CDR3 DNA reads TGTGCCAGCACTCCGGGGGTACGCGACGAGCAGTACTTC.

V is TRBV19 and J is TRBJ1-4; the D gene is possibly TRBD1 (6 bases). Trimming stripped 5 bases from V and 8 bases from J, with 15 bases between. Germline CDR1 LNHDA, CDR2 SQIVND (reference sequence). This CDR3 is 14 amino acids long. The CDR3 bases are TGTGCCAGTAGTTCCGGGACAAACGAGGAAAAACTGTTTTTT. It encodes CASSSGTNEEKLFF.

The chain joins TRBV29-1 to TRBJ2-1; weak D call: TRBD2 (6 bases). This CDR3 spans 12 amino acids. Germline V gene data show CDR1 as SQVTM and CDR2 as ANQGSEA. Deletions cut 7 bases from V and 8 bases from J, with 15 bases between. The CDR3 is CSALKRVDEQFF. The CDR3 nucleotides read TGCAGCGCCCTTAAGCGGGTAGATGAGCAGTTCTTC.

Note on this clonotype: One junction end does not reproduce the germline sequence, and a read error may be involved. The chain carries TRBV4-1 and TRBJ2-5; TRBD2 matches at 7 bases. The CDR3 is 16 residues long. Looked up from germline, CDR1 is MGHRA and CDR2 is YSYEKL. The CDR3, as DNA: TGCGCCAGCGGCCAAGGCCCGGGGAGGGTATGGGAGACCCAGTACTTC. Translating gives CASGQGPGRVWETQYF.

This clonotype was recorded only once. The chain has TRBV7-3 and TRBJ2-1; D is possibly TRBD2 (6 bases). The CDR3 sequence is 12 residues long. The V end was cut by 6 bases, the J end by 12 bases, with 15 bases between. CDR1 and CDR2 (germline): SGHTA, FQGTGA. The CDR3 is CASSIGGSGQFF. CDR3 coding DNA: TGTGCCAGCAGTATTGGGGGGTCCGGGCAGTTCTTC.

The rearrangement links TRBV2 to TRBJ2-1, with 10 positions matching TRBD2. The CDR3 has 15 residues. CDR1 SNHLY and CDR2 FYNNEI come from the germline V gene. V trimming: 1 base; J trimming: 8 bases; junction bases outside the gene matches: 5. Here the CDR3 reads CASSEEAGGPYEQFF. DNA for the CDR3: TGTGCCAGCAGTGAAGAAGCGGGGGGGCCCTATGAGCAGTTCTTC.

This clonotype was recorded at least ten times. The chain carries TRBV14 and TRBJ1-6; 10 bases align to TRBD1. This CDR3 region has 15 residues. Losses at the gene ends were 3 bases for V and 7 bases for J; bases not matched to a gene: 3. Germline CDR1 and CDR2: SGHDN and FVKESK. The CDR3 sequence: CASSHGQGDNSPLHF. As DNA, the CDR3 is TGTGCCAGCAGCCATGGACAGGGGGACAATTCACCCCTCCACTTT.

This clonotype has a handful of counts. The chain links TRBV7-3 to TRBJ2-2; weak D call: TRBD1 (6 bases). The germline V and J ends were trimmed by 5 bases and 7 bases, with 11 bases remaining between them. CDR1 is SGHTA, CDR2 FQGTGA, per germline. This CDR3 is built from 13 residues. This CDR3 reads CASSPTGLGELFF. As DNA, the CDR3 is TGTGCCAGCAGCCCCACAGGGCTCGGGGAGCTGTTTTTT. Together with reference TRBV7-3 and TRBJ2-2, the CDR3 gives the full variable domain: GAGVSQTPSNKVTEKGKYVELRCDPISGHTALYWYRQSLGQGPEFLIYFQGTGAADDSGLPNDRFFAVRPEGSVSTLKIQRTERGDSAVYLCASSPTGLGELFFGEGSRLTVL.

This clonotype was detected only a few times. V gene TRBV28 combines with J gene TRBJ2-2; D not certain. Trimming left V 3 bases short and J 0 bases short, with 8 bases between. The CDR3 runs 15 residues. Germline V gene lookup returns CDR1 MDHEN and CDR2 SYDVKM. As DNA, the CDR3 is TGTGCCAGCAGTTTTGAGGCAGCGAACACCGGGGAGCTGTTTTTT. This gives the protein CASSFEAANTGELFF.

V usage is TRBV12-3 or TRBV12-4 and J usage is TRBJ1-6; no definite D call. CDR3 size: 13 residues. Between the trimmed V and J ends, which lost 5 bases and 19 bases, there was a span of 21 bases. In DNA form, the CDR3 reads TGTGCCAGCAGTCAACCCGACGTTCCCCTCCGTCACTTT. Translation: CASSQPDVPLRHF.

V and J are TRBV5-4 and TRBJ1-4; the match to TRBD1 covers 9 bases. V was clipped by 4 bases and J by 8 bases; unmatched bases: 9. The CDR3 loop spans 15 amino acids. Germline assignment: CDR1 SGHNT and CDR2 YYREEE (reference sequence). The CDR3, as DNA: TGTGCCAGCAGCCCCCAACAGGGGGCATTCGAAAAACTGTTTTTT. Translated: CASSPQQGAFEKLFF.

This clonotype was recorded a few times. This chain uses TRBV3-1 with TRBJ2-7, with 9 bases matching TRBD2. The germline CDR1 and CDR2 sequences are LGHDT and YNNKEL (reference sequence). The V segment lost 0 bases and the J segment 5 bases; nucleotides outside the gene matches: 11. The CDR3 length is 17 residues. The CDR3 sequence: CASSQDGSGLAIHEQYF. The DNA of the CDR3 is TGTGCCAGCAGCCAAGACGGGTCGGGACTAGCTATCCACGAGCAGTACTTC.

V usage is TRBV20-1 and J usage is TRBJ2-5; D not resolved. The CDR3 runs 10 residues. The germline V gene has CDR1 DFQATT and CDR2 SNEGSKA (reference sequence). The V end lost 2 bases, the J end lost 7 bases, and 5 bases lay between the germline ends. CDR3 loop: CSARNGTQYF. CDR3 nucleotide sequence: TGCAGTGCTAGAAACGGGACCCAGTACTTC.

A few counts support this clonotype. The rearrangement uses TRBV7-2 and TRBJ1-2, with no clear D. The germline CDR1 and CDR2 sequences are SGHTA and FQGNSA. V was trimmed by 4 bases and J by 5 bases, leaving 14 bases between them. The CDR3 sequence is 14 residues long. For the CDR3, the DNA is TGTGCCAGCAGCTCAACACTGGGTGGGTATGGCTACACCTTC. Protein: CASSSTLGGYGYTF.

J is TRBJ1-5 and V is TRBV20-1; TRBD1 matches at 8 bases. The CDR3 consists of 14 residues. Per the germline V gene, CDR1 is DFQATT and CDR2 is SNEGSKA (reference sequence). V was pared by 3 bases and J by 5 bases, with 6 bases of the junction left unmatched. The CDR3 spells CSASSRGRDQPQHF. The CDR3 DNA is TGCAGTGCTAGTAGCAGGGGGCGCGATCAGCCCCAGCATTTT.

The gene calls are TRBV6-2 or TRBV6-3 and TRBJ1-4, with D hard to call. V lost 1 base, J lost 7 bases, and 1 base lay in between. The CDR3 extends over 11 amino acids. The V gene's germline CDR1 is MNHEY and CDR2 SVGEGT. CDR3 protein: CASSYFEKLFF. CDR3 nucleotides: TGTGCCAGCAGTTACTTTGAAAAACTGTTTTTT.

This clonotype was seen at least ten times. J is TRBJ2-7 and V is TRBV4-3, with D perhaps given as TRBD1 or TRBD2 (5 bases each). V lost 4 bases and J 3 bases, leaving 13 bases between the germline ends. The CDR3 has 14 residues. Germline V lookup: CDR1 LGHNA, CDR2 YSLEER. CDR3 region: CASSPGLGVYEQYF. CDR3 coding DNA: TGCGCCAGCAGCCCAGGGCTGGGGGTCTACGAGCAGTACTTC.

The J gene is TRBJ1-2, the V gene TRBV4-3; a weak D match, TRBD1 (5 bases). With 0 bases removed from V and 1 base from J, the gap between germline ends came to 15 bases. The CDR3 loop spans 17 amino acids. Per germline, CDR1 LGHNA and CDR2 YSLEER. The CDR3 DNA reads TGCGCCAGCAGCCAAGAATTATCGACAGAGCGTAACTATGGCTACACCTTC. As protein: CASSQELSTERNYGYTF.

The chain combines TRBV20-1 with TRBJ2-7, with unresolved D. This CDR3 region has 13 residues. Germline CDR1 is DFQATT and CDR2 is SNEGSKA (reference sequence). V shed 1 base and J shed 7 bases, with 14 bases lying between them. Here the CDR3 reads CSARAPAVREQYF. CDR3 nucleotide sequence: TGCAGTGCTAGAGCCCCAGCTGTACGAGAGCAGTACTTC.